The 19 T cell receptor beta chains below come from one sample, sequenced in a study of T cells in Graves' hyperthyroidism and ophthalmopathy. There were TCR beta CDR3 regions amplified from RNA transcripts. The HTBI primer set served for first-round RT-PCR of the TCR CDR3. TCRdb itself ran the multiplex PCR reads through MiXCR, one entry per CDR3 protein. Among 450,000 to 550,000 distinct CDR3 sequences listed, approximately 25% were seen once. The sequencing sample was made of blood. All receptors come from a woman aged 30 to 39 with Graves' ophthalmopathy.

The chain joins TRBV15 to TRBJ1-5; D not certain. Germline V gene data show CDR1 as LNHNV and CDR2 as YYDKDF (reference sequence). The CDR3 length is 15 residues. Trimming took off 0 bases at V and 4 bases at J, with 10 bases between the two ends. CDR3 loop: CATSRDLRENQPQHF. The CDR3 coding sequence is TGTGCCACCAGCAGAGATCTGCGGGAAAATCAGCCCCAGCATTTT.

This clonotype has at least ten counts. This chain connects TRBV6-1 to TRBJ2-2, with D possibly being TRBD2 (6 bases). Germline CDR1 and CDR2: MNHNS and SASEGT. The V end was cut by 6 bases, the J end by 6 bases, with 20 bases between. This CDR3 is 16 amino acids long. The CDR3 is CASRLEGRSRAGELFF. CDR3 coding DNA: TGTGCCAGCAGATTGGAGGGACGAAGCCGGGCCGGGGAGCTGTTTTTT.

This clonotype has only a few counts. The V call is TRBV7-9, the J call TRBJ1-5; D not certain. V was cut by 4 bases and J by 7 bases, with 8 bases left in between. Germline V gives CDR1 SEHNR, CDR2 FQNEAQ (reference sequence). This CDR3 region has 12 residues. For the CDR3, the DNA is TGTGCCAGCAGCTCGGATTTCCAGCCCCAGCATTTT. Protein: CASSSDFQPQHF. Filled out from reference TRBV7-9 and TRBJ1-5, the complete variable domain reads DTGVSQNPRHKITKRGQNVTFRCDPISEHNRLYWYRQTLGQGPEFLTYFQNEAQLEKSRLLSDRFSAERPKGSFSTLEIQRTEQGDSAMYLCASSSDFQPQHFGDGTRLSIL.

Here the CDR3 DNA reads TGTGCCATCAGGGCCACGGGCGGGGGGCCAGATACGCAGTATTTT. This translates into CAIRATGGGPDTQYF. The chain links TRBV10-3 to TRBJ2-3; TRBD2 aligns across 8 bases. CDR1 and CDR2 from the germline V gene are ENHRY and SYGVKD. V lost 6 bases, J lost 4 bases, and 9 bases stayed unmatched. CDR3 size: 15 residues.

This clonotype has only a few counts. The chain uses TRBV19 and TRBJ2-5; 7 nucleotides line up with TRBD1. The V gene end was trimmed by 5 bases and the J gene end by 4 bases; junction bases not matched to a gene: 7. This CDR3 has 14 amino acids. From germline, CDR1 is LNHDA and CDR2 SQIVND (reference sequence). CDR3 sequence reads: CASSPSTGRETQYF. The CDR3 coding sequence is TGTGCCAGTAGTCCATCGACAGGGCGAGAGACCCAGTACTTC.

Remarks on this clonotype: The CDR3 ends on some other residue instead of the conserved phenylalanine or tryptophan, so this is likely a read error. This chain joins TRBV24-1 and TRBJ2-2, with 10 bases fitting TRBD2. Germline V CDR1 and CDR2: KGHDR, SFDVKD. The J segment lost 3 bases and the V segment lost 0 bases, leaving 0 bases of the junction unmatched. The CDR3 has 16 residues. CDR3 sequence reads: CATSDLLAGDTGELFV. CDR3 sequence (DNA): TGTGCCACCAGTGATTTGCTAGCGGGAGACACCGGGGAGCTGTTTGTT.

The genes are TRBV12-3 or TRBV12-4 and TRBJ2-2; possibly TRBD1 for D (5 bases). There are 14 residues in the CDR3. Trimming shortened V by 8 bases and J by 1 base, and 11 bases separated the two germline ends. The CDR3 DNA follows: TGTGCCAGCGCATCAGGGCTGAACACCGGGGAGCTGTTTTTT. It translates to CASASGLNTGELFF.

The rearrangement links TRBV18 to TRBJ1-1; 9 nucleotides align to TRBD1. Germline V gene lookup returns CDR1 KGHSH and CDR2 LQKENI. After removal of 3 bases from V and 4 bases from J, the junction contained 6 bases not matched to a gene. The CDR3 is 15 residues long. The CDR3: CASSPGQGGGTEAFF. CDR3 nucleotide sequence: TGTGCCAGCTCACCGGGACAGGGTGGGGGCACTGAAGCTTTCTTT.

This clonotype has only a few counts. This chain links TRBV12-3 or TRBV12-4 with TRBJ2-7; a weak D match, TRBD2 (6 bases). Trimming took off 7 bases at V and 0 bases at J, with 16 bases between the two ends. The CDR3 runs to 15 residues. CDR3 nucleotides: TGTGCCAGCACCCTAGGAGGGAAAAGCTCCTACGAGCAGTACTTC. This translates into CASTLGGKSSYEQYF.

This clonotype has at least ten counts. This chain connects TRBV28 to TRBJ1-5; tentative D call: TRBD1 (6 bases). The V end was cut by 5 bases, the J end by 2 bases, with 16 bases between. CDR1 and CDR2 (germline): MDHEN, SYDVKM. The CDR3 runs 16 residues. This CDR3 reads CASSPPQGNGNQPQHF. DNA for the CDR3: TGTGCCAGCAGTCCTCCACAGGGTAATGGCAATCAGCCCCAGCATTTT.

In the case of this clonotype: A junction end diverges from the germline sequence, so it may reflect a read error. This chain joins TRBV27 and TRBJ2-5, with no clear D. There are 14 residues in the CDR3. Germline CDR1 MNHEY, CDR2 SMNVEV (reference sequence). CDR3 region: CASRNAGGQETQYF. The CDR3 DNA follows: TGCGCCAGCAGAAACGCAGGTGGACAAGAGACCCAGTACTTC.

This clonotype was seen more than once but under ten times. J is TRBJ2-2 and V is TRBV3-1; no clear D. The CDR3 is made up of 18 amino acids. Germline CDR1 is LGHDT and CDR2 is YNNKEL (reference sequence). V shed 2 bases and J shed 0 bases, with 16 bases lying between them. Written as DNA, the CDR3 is TGTGCCAGCAGCCAATTATTTTTAGGGCGACCGAACACCGGGGAGCTGTTTTTT. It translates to CASSQLFLGRPNTGELFF. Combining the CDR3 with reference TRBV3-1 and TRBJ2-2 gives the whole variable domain DTAVSQTPKYLVTQMGNDKSIKCEQNLGHDTMYWYKQDSKKFLKIMFSYNNKELIINETVPNRFSPKSPDKAHLNLHINSLELGDSAVYFCASSQLFLGRPNTGELFFGEGSRLTVL.

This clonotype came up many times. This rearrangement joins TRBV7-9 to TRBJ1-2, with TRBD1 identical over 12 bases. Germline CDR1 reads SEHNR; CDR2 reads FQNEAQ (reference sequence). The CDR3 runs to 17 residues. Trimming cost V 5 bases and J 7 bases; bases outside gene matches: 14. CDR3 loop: CASSDRDRGLLTSGYTF. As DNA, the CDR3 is TGTGCCAGCAGCGACCGGGACAGGGGGCTCTTAACTTCTGGCTACACCTTC.

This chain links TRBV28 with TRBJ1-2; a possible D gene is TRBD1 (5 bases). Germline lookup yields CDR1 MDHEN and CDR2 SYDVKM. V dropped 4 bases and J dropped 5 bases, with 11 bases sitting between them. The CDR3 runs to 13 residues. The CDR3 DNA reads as TGTGCCAGCAGTTCCACTGACAGTTATGGCTACACCTTC. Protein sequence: CASSSTDSYGYTF.

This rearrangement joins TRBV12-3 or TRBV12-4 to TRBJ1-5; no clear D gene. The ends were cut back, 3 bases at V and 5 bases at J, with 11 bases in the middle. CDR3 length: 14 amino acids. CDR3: CASSFGIVDQPQHF. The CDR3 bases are TGTGCCAGCAGTTTCGGTATAGTAGATCAGCCCCAGCATTTT.

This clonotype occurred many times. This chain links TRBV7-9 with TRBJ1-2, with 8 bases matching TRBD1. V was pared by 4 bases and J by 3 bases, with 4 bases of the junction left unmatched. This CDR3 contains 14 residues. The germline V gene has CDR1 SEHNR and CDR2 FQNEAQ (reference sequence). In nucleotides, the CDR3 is TGTGCCAGCAGCTGGGGACAGGTTGACTATGGCTACACCTTC. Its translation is CASSWGQVDYGYTF.

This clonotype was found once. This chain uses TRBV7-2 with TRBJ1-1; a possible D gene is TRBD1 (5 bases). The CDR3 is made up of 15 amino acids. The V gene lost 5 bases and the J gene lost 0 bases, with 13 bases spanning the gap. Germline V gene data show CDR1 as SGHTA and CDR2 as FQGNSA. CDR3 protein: CASSVTGLLNTEAFF. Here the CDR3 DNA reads TGTGCCAGCAGCGTTACGGGACTCTTGAACACTGAAGCTTTCTTT.

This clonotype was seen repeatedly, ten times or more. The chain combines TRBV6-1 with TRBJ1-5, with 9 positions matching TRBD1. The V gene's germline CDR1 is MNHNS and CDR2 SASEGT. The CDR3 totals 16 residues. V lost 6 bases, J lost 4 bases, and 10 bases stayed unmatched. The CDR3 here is CASSAGTGWKNQPQHF. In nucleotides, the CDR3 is TGTGCCAGCAGCGCCGGGACAGGGTGGAAAAATCAGCCCCAGCATTTT.

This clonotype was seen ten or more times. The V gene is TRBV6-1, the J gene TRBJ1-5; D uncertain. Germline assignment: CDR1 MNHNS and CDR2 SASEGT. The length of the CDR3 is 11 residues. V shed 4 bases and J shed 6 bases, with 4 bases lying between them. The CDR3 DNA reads TGTGCCAGCAGTGGGGGTCAGCCCCAGCATTTT. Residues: CASSGGQPQHF.